Following are 11 T cell receptor beta chains from one sample sequenced in a study of shared clonotypes between healthy human individuals. CD45RO-negative, CCR7-positively selected cells formed the naive CD8 fraction, excluding terminally differentiated effector memory CD45RA+ cells. Data came from immunoSEQ multiplex PCR; TCRdb stores just in-frame clones and leaves some out. The sample holds about 2 million clones, around 96% seen once. The sequenced sample consisted of naive CD8+ T cells sorted from blood. Receptor source: a man younger than 35 in good health.

V and J are TRBV27 and TRBJ1-1; D is ambiguous. This CDR3 is 14 amino acids long. Trimming took off 3 bases at V and 3 bases at J, with 11 bases between the two ends. Germline V gene sequence: CDR1 MNHEY, CDR2 SMNVEV (reference sequence). CDR3 amino acids: CASSLKAWDTEAFF. The CDR3 nucleotides are TGTGCCAGCAGTTTGAAGGCCTGGGACACTGAAGCTTTCTTT.

The CDR3 nucleotides read TGTGCCAGCACCGAGCGGCAGGGAGTAAATTACAATGAGCAGTTCTTC. As protein: CASTERQGVNYNEQFF. V usage is TRBV7-2 and J usage is TRBJ2-1; D may match TRBD1 or TRBD2 (5 bases each). V dropped 7 bases and J dropped 4 bases, with 20 bases sitting between them. The CDR3 is made up of 16 amino acids. Germline V gives CDR1 SGHTA, CDR2 FQGNSA.

The chain combines TRBV5-1 with TRBJ2-3; possible D gene TRBD1, 6 bases. The CDR3 covers 14 residues. Between the trimmed V and J ends, which lost 0 bases and 4 bases, there was a span of 9 bases. Germline V gene data show CDR1 as SGHRS and CDR2 as YFSETQ. The CDR3 sequence is CASSLEYRADTQYF. CDR3 nucleotides: TGCGCCAGCAGCTTGGAATACAGGGCAGATACGCAGTATTTT.

V usage is TRBV9 and J usage is TRBJ1-3; no clear D gene. The germline V gene has CDR1 SGDLS and CDR2 YYNGEE. V was clipped by 4 bases and J by 0 bases, with 14 bases between them. The CDR3 covers 16 residues. The CDR3 region has the DNA TGTGCCAGCAGCCCGATCGGGCCGAACTCTGGAAACACCATATATTTT. Protein sequence: CASSPIGPNSGNTIYF.

The chain joins TRBV27 to TRBJ1-4; D might be TRBD1 (5 bases). This CDR3 is 17 amino acids long. Between the trimmed V and J ends, which lost 4 bases and 0 bases, there was a span of 15 bases. The germline gives CDR1 MNHEY, CDR2 SMNVEV (reference sequence). CDR3 region: CASSSRDGTTTNEKLFF. For the CDR3, the DNA is TGTGCCAGCAGTTCAAGGGACGGAACTACAACTAATGAAAAACTGTTTTTT.

The V call is TRBV19, the J call TRBJ1-6, with 7 bases that match TRBD1. The CDR3 consists of 14 residues. In germline, CDR1 is LNHDA, CDR2 SQIVND (reference sequence). V was clipped by 3 bases and J by 13 bases; unmatched bases: 9. The CDR3 sequence is CASSMRDSSSPLHF. As DNA, the CDR3 is TGTGCCAGTAGTATGCGGGACAGCTCGTCGCCCCTCCACTTT.

The rearrangement joins TRBV5-1 to TRBJ2-7, with 8 bases lining up with TRBD1. Germline V gene sequence: CDR1 SGHRS, CDR2 YFSETQ. V was pared by 6 bases and J by 6 bases, with 11 bases of the junction left unmatched. The CDR3 has 14 residues. CDR3 DNA sequence: TGCGCCAGCACCCTCTCTGGACAGGGTAGCGAGCAGTACTTC. This gives the protein CASTLSGQGSEQYF.

This chain uses TRBV19 with TRBJ2-1, with D possibly TRBD2 on 5 matching bases. Between the trimmed V and J ends, which lost 3 bases and 8 bases, there was a span of 11 bases. This CDR3 is built from 13 residues. CDR1 is LNHDA and CDR2 is SQIVND in the germline V gene (reference sequence). This CDR3 is CASSMVRADEQFF. DNA of the CDR3: TGTGCCAGTAGTATGGTGAGGGCGGATGAGCAGTTCTTC.

The CDR3 DNA is TGCGCCAGCAGCCAAGATATCGAGATCATGAACACTGAAGCTTTCTTT. It encodes CASSQDIEIMNTEAFF. The chain combines TRBV4-3 with TRBJ1-1; D gene ambiguous. Germline V gives CDR1 LGHNA, CDR2 YSLEER. The V end was cut by 0 bases, the J end by 0 bases, with 11 bases between. The CDR3 consists of 16 residues.

The rearrangement uses TRBV2 and TRBJ2-7; the D is unclear. The germline V and J ends were trimmed by 1 base and 7 bases, with 5 bases remaining between them. Germline lookup yields CDR1 SNHLY and CDR2 FYNNEI. The CDR3 is 11 amino acids. The CDR3 region has the DNA TGTGCCAGCAGTGAAGGGTCAGAGCAGTACTTC. It translates to CASSEGSEQYF.

The chain employs TRBV7-9 and TRBJ2-1, with 9 bases that match TRBD1. The J segment lost 15 bases and the V segment lost 4 bases, leaving 10 bases of the junction unmatched. CDR3 length: 13 amino acids. Germline CDR1 and CDR2: SEHNR and FQNEAQ (reference sequence). This chain's CDR3 is CASSSPNGQGSFF. Written as DNA, the CDR3 is TGTGCCAGCAGCTCGCCAAATGGACAGGGGTCGTTCTTC. The full variable domain, in which reference TRBV7-9 and TRBJ2-1 provide the parts outside the CDR3, is DTGVSQNPRHKITKRGQNVTFRCDPISEHNRLYWYRQTLGQGPEFLTYFQNEAQLEKSRLLSDRFSAERPKGSFSTLEIQRTEQGDSAMYLCASSSPNGQGSFFGPGTRLTVL.